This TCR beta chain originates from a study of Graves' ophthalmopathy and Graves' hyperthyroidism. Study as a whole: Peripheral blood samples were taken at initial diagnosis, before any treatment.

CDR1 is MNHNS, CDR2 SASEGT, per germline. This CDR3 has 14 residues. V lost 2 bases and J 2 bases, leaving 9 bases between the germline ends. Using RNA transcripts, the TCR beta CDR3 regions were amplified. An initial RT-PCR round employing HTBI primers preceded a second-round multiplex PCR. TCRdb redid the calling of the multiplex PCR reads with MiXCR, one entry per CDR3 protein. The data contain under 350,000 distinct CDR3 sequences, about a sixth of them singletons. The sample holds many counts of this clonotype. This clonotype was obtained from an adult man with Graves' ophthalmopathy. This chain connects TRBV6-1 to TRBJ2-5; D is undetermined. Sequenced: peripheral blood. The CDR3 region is CASSERHSQETQYF. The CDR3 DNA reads TGTGCCAGCAGTGAACGACATTCTCAAGAGACCCAGTACTTC.